The 23 T cell receptor beta chains listed next were all sequenced from one sample in a study of blood T cells in healthy people across ages. Using a J-beta primer mix together with a sample-barcoded 5' primer, a second PCR was run for about 7 to 12 cycles. A single record per CDR3 protein comes from TCRdb applying MiXCR to the 5' RACE reads. The sample contains 600,000 or so distinct CDR3 sequences, about 30% of which appear only once. Sequencing used blood. Receptor source: a woman over 75 in good health.

A few counts support this clonotype. The chain links TRBV12-3 or TRBV12-4 to TRBJ2-1; 12 nucleotides align to TRBD2. The CDR3 extends over 14 amino acids. The J segment lost 9 bases and the V segment lost 6 bases, leaving 6 bases of the junction unmatched. The CDR3 protein is CASRLAGGQLEQFF. CDR3 DNA: TGTGCCAGCAGGCTAGCGGGGGGGCAACTTGAGCAGTTCTTC.

The J gene is TRBJ2-1, the V gene TRBV7-8; TRBD2 matches 8 bases. The V segment lost 0 bases and the J segment 10 bases; nucleotides outside the gene matches: 8. This CDR3 is 15 amino acids long. Germline-derived CDR1 and CDR2 are SGHVS and FQNEAQ. The CDR3 region is CASSLAAGGTYEQFF. CDR3 DNA: TGTGCCAGCAGCTTAGCGGCGGGGGGTACCTACGAGCAGTTCTTC.

With regard to this clonotype: A much more abundant neighbour one base away suggests this may be a read error. This chain joins TRBV5-1 and TRBJ2-1; D is uncertain. The tail of the sequence fits TRBJ2-7 better, so the J call may be wrong. CDR1 is SGHRS, CDR2 YFSETQ, per germline. The CDR3 loop spans 15 amino acids. In DNA, the CDR3 is TGCGCCAGCCGACCGGGTACCCTTTCCTACAATGAGCAGTACTTC. Translated, it gives CASRPGTLSYNEQYF.

The CDR3 protein is CASSSTGAGYTF. In DNA, the CDR3 is TGTGCCAGCAGCTCTACAGGGGCCGGCTACACCTTC. The chain combines TRBV28 with TRBJ1-2; 7 positions match TRBD1. The ends lost 6 bases at V and 8 bases at J; junction bases unmatched: 6. The length of the CDR3 is 12 residues. Germline V lookup: CDR1 MDHEN, CDR2 SYDVKM.

Remarks on this clonotype: At one end, the junction sequence differs from germline, possibly due to a read error. The chain joins TRBV7-3 to TRBJ1-2; 7 bases map to TRBD1. This CDR3 comprises 17 residues. The germline V gene encodes CDR1 SGHTA and CDR2 FQGTGA. CDR3 nucleotide sequence: TGTGCCAACAGCTTAACGCCGCGAACAGGGGCTAACTATGGCTACACCTTC. Translation gives CANSLTPRTGANYGYTF.

Many counts were recorded for this clonotype. The V and J genes are TRBV9 and TRBJ2-1; 9 bases are shared with TRBD2. The CDR3 totals 15 residues. The germline gives CDR1 SGDLS, CDR2 YYNGEE. V gave up 4 bases and J gave up 8 bases; unmatched junction bases: 10. The CDR3 region has the DNA TGTGCCAGCAGCCCACGGACTAGCGTGGGGTATGAGCAGTTCTTC. Its protein is CASSPRTSVGYEQFF.

This clonotype has ten or more counts. The chain uses TRBV20-1 and TRBJ2-1, with 8 bases identical to TRBD2. J was trimmed by 13 bases and V by 3 bases; bases with no gene match: 2. Germline V gives CDR1 DFQATT, CDR2 SNEGSKA (reference sequence). This CDR3 comprises 10 residues. The chain's CDR3 is CSARRGAQFF. The DNA for the CDR3 is TGCAGTGCTAGGCGGGGGGCCCAGTTCTTC.

The sample holds many counts of this clonotype. V usage is TRBV9 and J usage is TRBJ1-1, with D maybe TRBD1 (5 bases). The CDR3 runs 15 residues. The V end lost 10 bases, the J end lost 0 bases, and 19 bases lay between the germline ends. The germline gives CDR1 SGDLS, CDR2 YYNGEE. CDR3 bases: TGTGCCTCCCGGAGCCAGGGCAATATGAACACTGAAGCTTTCTTT. Translation: CASRSQGNMNTEAFF. Variable domain in full (rest from reference TRBV9 and TRBJ1-1): DSGVTQTPKHLITATGQRVTLRCSPRSGDLSVYWYQQSLDQGLQFLIQYYNGEERAKGNILERFSAQQFPDLHSELNLSSLELGDSALYFCASRSQGNMNTEAFFGQGTRLTVV.

Here the CDR3 reads CASRSAGKETQYF. CDR3 coding DNA: TGTGCCAGCAGGTCAGCAGGGAAAGAGACCCAGTACTTC. The chain combines TRBV28 with TRBJ2-5; possibly TRBD1 for D (5 bases). Between the trimmed V and J ends, which lost 6 bases and 3 bases, there was a span of 11 bases. The germline gives CDR1 MDHEN, CDR2 SYDVKM. This CDR3 is 13 amino acids long.

The chain recombines TRBV15 with TRBJ1-1; unclear D gene. V dropped 3 bases and J dropped 0 bases, with 11 bases sitting between them. Germline CDR1 LNHNV, CDR2 YYDKDF (reference sequence). This CDR3 has 15 amino acids. The CDR3 coding sequence is TGTGCCACCAGCAGGGACCCAGGTTTGAACACTGAAGCTTTCTTT. Translated, it gives CATSRDPGLNTEAFF.

In its sample, this clonotype was seen many times. The V gene is TRBV7-2, the J gene TRBJ1-5; D remains unclear. The CDR3 consists of 13 residues. In germline, CDR1 is SGHTA, CDR2 FQGNSA. V lost 5 bases, J lost 8 bases, and 13 bases lay in between. In nucleotides, the CDR3 is TGTGCCAGCAGCCTCAGTCACTGGGAGCCCCAGCATTTT. Residues: CASSLSHWEPQHF.

With respect to this clonotype: A read error may explain this, as a much larger clone is one base away. The chain employs TRBV25-1 and TRBJ2-6, with D tentatively TRBD1 (6 bases). The germline V gene has CDR1 MGHDK and CDR2 SYGVNS. There are 15 residues in the CDR3. This chain's CDR3 is CASSEHRVGANVRTF. The CDR3 bases are TGTGCCAGCAGTGAACACAGGGTCGGGGCCAACGTCCGGACTTTC.

This clonotype was picked up a small number of times. The chain links TRBV20-1 to TRBJ1-5; the D gene is possibly TRBD1 (5 bases). The germline CDR1 and CDR2 sequences are DFQATT and SNEGSKA (reference sequence). CDR3 size: 12 residues. V lost 7 bases and J 2 bases, leaving 9 bases between the germline ends. The DNA of the CDR3 is TGCAGTGGAGAAGGGGGCAATCAGCCCCAGCATTTT. Translation: CSGEGGNQPQHF.

This clonotype was counted a few times. This chain joins TRBV14 and TRBJ1-3, with D tentatively TRBD1 (5 bases). Trimming took 1 base from V and 0 from J, leaving 13 bases between them. Germline values: CDR1 SGHDN, CDR2 FVKESK. This CDR3 contains 17 residues. The DNA for the CDR3 is TGTGCCAGCAGCCAAGTCCGGGGGACTGTCTCTGGAAACACCATATATTTT. Its translation: CASSQVRGTVSGNTIYF.

This clonotype was observed many times. The rearrangement links TRBV3-1 to TRBJ2-4; 7 nucleotides match TRBD1. V dropped 6 bases and J dropped 0; count of bases not matched to a gene: 11. Germline-derived CDR1 and CDR2 are LGHDT and YNNKEL (reference sequence). The CDR3 totals 17 residues. CDR3 bases: TGTGCCAGCAGTAAGGGGGACAGCAGATTAGCCAAAAACATTCAGTACTTC. Its protein product is CASSKGDSRLAKNIQYF.

The V call is TRBV20-1, the J call TRBJ1-4; a possible D gene is TRBD1 (5 bases). V was clipped by 0 bases and J by 5 bases, with 13 bases between them. The CDR3 sequence is 15 residues long. Germline loops: CDR1 DFQATT, CDR2 SNEGSKA (reference sequence). CDR3 nucleotide sequence: TGCAGTGCTAGAGAAGCCGGGACGGGAAATGAAAAACTGTTTTTT. It translates to CSAREAGTGNEKLFF.

This clonotype was counted many times. This rearrangement joins TRBV10-3 to TRBJ2-3, with TRBD2 identical over 7 bases. V gave up 9 bases and J gave up 1 base; unmatched junction bases: 7. CDR3 length: 14 residues. Germline assignment: CDR1 ENHRY and CDR2 SYGVKD. CDR3 loop: CAIGGSGGTDTQYF. As DNA, the CDR3 is TGTGCCATAGGCGGGAGCGGGGGCACAGATACGCAGTATTTT.

The chain uses TRBV18 and TRBJ2-5; TRBD1 agrees at 7 bases. The germline CDR1 and CDR2 sequences are KGHSH and LQKENI. The CDR3 is 15 residues long. Germline trimming cut 3 bases from V and 0 bases from J; bases unmatched to any gene: 4. The CDR3 bases are TGTGCCAGCTCACCCACCGGGACAGACCAAGAGACCCAGTACTTC. Its protein product is CASSPTGTDQETQYF. Supplemented by reference TRBV18 and TRBJ2-5, the full variable domain reads NAGVMQNPRHLVRRRGQEARLRCSPMKGHSHVYWYRQLPEEGLKFMVYLQKENIIDESGMPKERFSAEFPKEGPSILRIQQVVRGDSAAYFCASSPTGTDQETQYFGPGTRLLVL.

V and J are TRBV6-6 and TRBJ1-1, with 9 bases aligning to TRBD1. J lost 10 bases, V lost 7 bases, and 10 bases had no gene match. The CDR3 is 13 residues long. CDR1 and CDR2 from the germline V gene are MNHNY and SVGAGI (reference sequence). CDR3 protein: CASTDGTGFGAFF. CDR3 DNA: TGTGCCAGCACCGACGGGACAGGGTTTGGAGCTTTCTTT.

This clonotype was counted at least ten times. The chain uses TRBV7-2 and TRBJ2-3; 11 bases fit TRBD1. V dropped 3 bases and J dropped 5; count of bases not matched to a gene: 4. The CDR3 runs 15 residues. Germline V CDR1 and CDR2: SGHTA, FQGNSA. In DNA, the CDR3 is TGTGCCAGCAGCTTGGGACAGGGGGAAGGAGATACGCAGTATTTT. Protein: CASSLGQGEGDTQYF.

This clonotype showed up many times. V usage is TRBV7-2 and J usage is TRBJ2-1; D ambiguous. The CDR3 runs 13 residues. Deletions cut 0 bases from V and 10 bases from J, with 10 bases between. CDR1 and CDR2 from the germline V gene are SGHTA and FQGNSA. CDR3 amino acids: CASSLAPLIEQFF. The CDR3 DNA reads as TGTGCCAGCAGCTTAGCGCCGCTGATAGAGCAGTTCTTC.

A single count supports this clonotype. A much larger clonotype is one base distant, so this may be a read error. This chain uses TRBV7-2 with TRBJ1-2; perhaps TRBD1 as D (5 bases). V was pared by 5 bases and J by 1 base, with 17 bases between. The germline gives CDR1 SGHTA, CDR2 FQGNSA. The CDR3 spans 16 residues. Here the CDR3 reads CASSRPGWGDNYGYTF. CDR3 nucleotide sequence: TGTGCCAGCAGCCGACCTGGGTGGGGGGATAACTATGGCTACACCTTC. Using reference TRBV7-2 and TRBJ1-2 for the parts outside the CDR3, the full variable domain is GAGVSQSPSNKVTEKGKDVELRCDPISGHTALYWYRQSLGQGLEFLIYFQGNSAPDKSGLPSDRFSAERTGGSVSTLTIQRTQQEDSAVYLCASSRPGWGDNYGYTFGSGTRLTVV.

A remark on this clonotype: This may arise from a read error, as a much more abundant clone is one base away. V usage is TRBV7-9 and J usage is TRBJ2-5, with 7 bases that match TRBD1. V was clipped by 3 bases and J by 5 bases; unmatched bases: 6. CDR1 and CDR2 (germline): SEHNR, FQNEAQ (reference sequence). The CDR3 is 14 residues long. The CDR3 region has the DNA TGTGCCAGCAGCTTGCTGACAGGGAGCGAGACCCAGTACTTC. This codes for CASSLLTGSETQYF.